A selection of T cell receptor beta chains follows, all from one sample in a study of cytomegalovirus exposure and HLA in healthy donors. Method: immunoSEQ multiplex PCR; TCRdb's copy keeps in-frame clones and lacks some. The sample includes around 61,000 clones, around 93% of them seen just once. The specimen was PBMCs. The source is a man aged 18 to 30 in good health and CMV-seropositive. The CDR3 runs from the conserved cysteine through the conserved F or W. The order of the fields is D gene, V gene, clone size, J gene, CDR3 DNA, CDR3 protein. D genes are given only for firm matches. Not all rows give a size; the values are once, few, many and, for expanded clones, a class.

NA	TRBV11-3	NA	TRBJ2-3	TGTGCCAGCAGCTTTTCAGCGGCCACAGATACGCAGTATTTT	CASSFSAATDTQYF
NA	TRBV28	once	TRBJ2-2	TGTGCCAGCACGTCTACGAACACCGGGGAGCTGTTTTTT	CASTSTNTGELFF
TRBD2	TRBV20-1	NA	TRBJ2-1	TGCAGTGCTAGATTTGGCGGGAGGGGGTTCTTC	CSARFGGRGFF
NA	TRBV10-3	NA	TRBJ2-1	TGTGCCATCAGTGGAGACAACTACAATGAGCAGTTCTTC	CAISGDNYNEQFF
TRBD1	TRBV7-3	NA	TRBJ2-5	TGTGCCAGCAGCCCGACAGGGAAAGAGACCCAGTACTTC	CASSPTGKETQYF
TRBD2	TRBV30	NA	TRBJ2-7	TGTGCCTGGAGTCGGCGGGAGGGCCAGAGGGAGCAGTACTTC	CAWSRREGQREQYF
TRBD2	TRBV4-1	NA	TRBJ2-1	TGCGCCAGCAGCCCCCCGGGGCTAGCGGGCCCCGAGCAGTTCTTC	CASSPPGLAGPEQFF
NA	TRBV30	NA	TRBJ1-1	TGTGCCTGGAGTGATATTAGGGGTTGGACTGAAGCTTTCTTT	CAWSDIRGWTEAFF
TRBD2	TRBV4-1	few	TRBJ2-2	TGCGCCAGCAGCCCCCGGGGTAGCGGGACGGGGATTGGCGGGGAGCTGTTTTTT	CASSPRGSGTGIGGELFF
TRBD2	TRBV7-7	NA	TRBJ2-5	TGTGCTAGCAGCAACGGACTAGCGGGAATTCAAGAGACCCAGTACTTC	CASSNGLAGIQETQYF
TRBD2	TRBV5-4	NA	TRBJ2-2	TGTGCCAGCAGCTTACGACTAGCGGGAGGTAAAGGGGAGCTGTTTTTT	CASSLRLAGGKGELFF
NA	TRBV4-1	NA	TRBJ1-5	TGCGCCAGCAGCCAAGCCGCAGATAATCAGCCCCAGCATTTT	CASSQAADNQPQHF
TRBD1	TRBV15	NA	TRBJ2-4	TGTGCCACCAGCAGCCCCGGACAGGGACCCAACATTCAGTACTTC	CATSSPGQGPNIQYF
TRBD1	TRBV5-1	NA	TRBJ2-7	TGCGCCAGCACCATCGGGACAGGGGAGGACGAGCAGTACTTC	CASTIGTGEDEQYF
NA	TRBV7-2	NA	TRBJ1-2	TGTGCCAGCAGCTTATTCCTTAACTATGGCTACACCTTC	CASSLFLNYGYTF
NA	TRBV28	NA	TRBJ1-6	TGTGCCAGCAGTTTAACGTGGCAGCGGAGCTCCTATAATTCACCCCTCCACTTT	CASSLTWQRSSYNSPLHF
NA	TRBV6-1	NA	TRBJ2-7	TGTGCCAGCAGTGATTTAACAGAAGGCCGCTACGAGCAGTACTTC	CASSDLTEGRYEQYF
TRBD2	TRBV27	NA	TRBJ2-7	TGTGCCAGCAGTCCGGACGGAGGACTAGCGGGCTTGGACGAGCAGTACTTC	CASSPDGGLAGLDEQYF
NA	TRBV27	once	TRBJ1-3	TGTGCCAGCAGTTTACAGGGGCGATCAGGAAACACCATATATTTT	CASSLQGRSGNTIYF
NA	TRBV18	NA	TRBJ2-3	TGTGCCAGCTCGCCGGGACTTGGCACAGATACGCAGTATTTT	CASSPGLGTDTQYF
TRBD2	TRBV5-1	NA	TRBJ2-1	TGCGCCAGCAGCTCCGGGACTACCTACAATGAGCAGTTCTTC	CASSSGTTYNEQFF
TRBD2	TRBV27	once	TRBJ2-1	TGTGCCAGCAGTTTACTTGCTAGCGGGAGTTCGAGCTCCTACAATGAGCAGTTCTTC	CASSLLASGSSSSYNEQFF
NA	TRBV28	NA	TRBJ2-7	TGTGCCAGCAGTTTAGTTGCAGGGAACGAGCAGTACTTC	CASSLVAGNEQYF
NA	TRBV6-5	NA	TRBJ2-7	TGTGCCAGCAGTTATGCACAGGGACAGTACTTC	CASSYAQGQYF
TRBD1	TRBV2	NA	TRBJ1-4	TGTGCCAGCTATTCAGGAGGGGGCTTTAGTGAAAAACTGTTTTTT	CASYSGGGFSEKLFF
NA	TRBV6-5	NA	TRBJ1-1	TGTGCCAGCAGTTCTGGACAGAACACTGAAGCTTTCTTT	CASSSGQNTEAFF
NA	TRBV7-9	NA	TRBJ2-3	TGTGCCAGCAGCTTAGATTCTCATACGCAGTATTTT	CASSLDSHTQYF
TRBD2	TRBV5-1	NA	TRBJ2-2	TGCGCCAGCAGCTTGGGACTAGCGGGAGGGTCGGTCACCGGGGAGCTGTTTTTT	CASSLGLAGGSVTGELFF
NA	TRBV19	NA	TRBJ1-1	TGTGCCAGTAGTATTGAAGGAGGGATGAACACTGAAGCTTTCTTT	CASSIEGGMNTEAFF
TRBD2	TRBV5-1	NA	TRBJ2-7	TGCGCCAGCAGCCCCAGGACTAGCGGGAGGGAAAGAGTCTACGAGCAGTACTTC	CASSPRTSGRERVYEQYF
TRBD2	TRBV9	NA	TRBJ2-1	TGTGCCAGCAGCGGCGGGGGGAGTAATGAGCAGTTCTTC	CASSGGGSNEQFF
TRBD2	TRBV18	NA	TRBJ2-3	TGTGCCAGCTCACCATACGGGACTAGCGGGGTTTCTAGCACAGATACGCAGTATTTT	CASSPYGTSGVSSTDTQYF
TRBD2	TRBV19	NA	TRBJ2-7	TGTGCCAGTAGTATAGGACTAGCGGGCTCCTACGAGCAGTACTTC	CASSIGLAGSYEQYF
TRBD1	TRBV5-5	NA	TRBJ2-7	TGTGCCAGCAGCTTGGCCGGTGGGACAGGGGCTTCCGAGCAGTACTTC	CASSLAGGTGASEQYF
NA	TRBV2	NA	TRBJ1-2	TGTGCCAGCAGTGAACAGGTCTATGGCTACACCTTC	CASSEQVYGYTF
NA	TRBV27	NA	TRBJ2-7	TGTGCCAGCAGTTTACTCGGCGGCTACGAGCAGTACTTC	CASSLLGGYEQYF
TRBD1	TRBV5-5	NA	TRBJ2-7	TGTGCCAGCAGCCCGGGACAGGGGATTAACGAGCAGTACTTC	CASSPGQGINEQYF
TRBD2	TRBV6-5	NA	TRBJ2-7	TGTGCCAGCAGTTACTCGACGTCGGGAGGCATGTGGGAGCAGTACTTC	CASSYSTSGGMWEQYF
NA	TRBV28	NA	TRBJ1-5	TGTGCCATCCCGCTACTTAGCAATCAGCCCCAGCATTTT	CAIPLLSNQPQHF
TRBD1	TRBV11-2	NA	TRBJ2-6	TGTGCCAGCAGCCACCCGGGACAGGGTTCTGGGGCCAACGTCCTGACTTTC	CASSHPGQGSGANVLTF
NA	TRBV19	NA	TRBJ1-2	TGTGCCAGTAGATCATCTGGCTACACCTTC	CASRSSGYTF
NA	TRBV6-1	once	TRBJ2-7	TGTGCCAGCAGTGAATTAGGGCAGGGGTCATACGAGCAGTACTTC	CASSELGQGSYEQYF
NA	TRBV27	NA	TRBJ2-7	TGTGCCAGCAGTTTCTCACCTAACTACGAGCAGTACTTC	CASSFSPNYEQYF
TRBD2	TRBV9	NA	TRBJ2-1	TGTGCCAGCAGCGTAGGCGGGAGACCCTCCTACAATGAGCAGTTCTTC	CASSVGGRPSYNEQFF
TRBD2	TRBV28	NA	TRBJ2-5	TGTGCCAGCAGTTTTGGGAGGGGGACCCAGTACTTC	CASSFGRGTQYF
NA	TRBV6-1	NA	TRBJ2-5	TGTGCCAGCAGTGCGGACGGAGGAGGGGGCATAGAGACCCAGTACTTC	CASSADGGGGIETQYF